This T cell receptor (beta chain) was captured by sequencing in a study of response to subunit inactivated influenza vaccine. TCRdb fed the RT-PCR reads into MiXCR, producing one record per CDR3 protein. The sample yields about 480,000 distinct CDR3 sequences, about 25% seen once. CDR3 length equals 14 residues. Germline CDR1 is MGHRA and CDR2 is YSYEKL. The V gene lost 4 bases and the J gene lost 1 base, with 7 bases spanning the gap. As regards this clonotype: Its target is unknown.

Study-level findings and limits: There was a suggestion from the authors that each seasonal influenza vaccination recruits few new T cells.

The chain joins TRBV4-1 to TRBJ2-2; no reliable D call. This receptor was identified in a man aged 50 or older who received an inactivated influenza vaccine. The specimen comprised CD4+ T cells sorted from PBMCs, sampled approximately 5 days after vaccination. CDR3 sequence reads: CASSPHMNTGELFF. The CDR3 nucleotides read TGCGCCAGCAGCCCCCACATGAACACCGGGGAGCTGTTTTTT.